One sample yielded the 6 T cell receptor beta chains listed below, sequenced in a study of blood T cells in healthy people across ages. A second PCR, run for about 7 to 11 cycles, used a sample-barcoded 5' primer plus a J-beta primer mix. TCRdb analysed the 5' RACE reads with MiXCR anew, one entry per CDR3 protein. The sample records more than 500,000 distinct CDR3 sequences, 27% being singletons. Material for sequencing was blood. The receptors come from a woman aged 70-85 years in good health.

The CDR3: CASSEAPSQGYEQYF. CDR3 bases: TGTGCCAGCAGTGAAGCCCCTTCACAGGGCTACGAGCAGTACTTC. The chain uses TRBV6-1 and TRBJ2-7, with D perhaps matching TRBD1 (6 bases). Germline V CDR1 and CDR2: MNHNS, SASEGT. This CDR3 spans 15 amino acids. V was trimmed by 0 bases and J by 3 bases, leaving 12 bases between them.

This clonotype came up a few times. The chain combines TRBV7-2 with TRBJ2-7; 11 bases fit TRBD2. Germline loops: CDR1 SGHTA, CDR2 FQGNSA. The J segment lost 3 bases and the V segment lost 0 bases, leaving 4 bases of the junction unmatched. The CDR3 length is 16 residues. CDR3: CASSLAFLAGGYEQYF. Here the CDR3 DNA reads TGTGCCAGCAGCTTAGCATTTCTAGCGGGGGGCTACGAGCAGTACTTC.

This rearrangement joins TRBV15 to TRBJ1-5, with TRBD1 matching over 8 bases. The CDR3 spans 17 residues. Germline-derived CDR1 and CDR2 are LNHNV and YYDKDF (reference sequence). The V gene end was trimmed by 3 bases and the J gene end by 0 bases; junction bases not matched to a gene: 7. The CDR3, as DNA: TGTGCCACCAGCAGCCGACGGGACAGGAGTAGCAATCAGCCCCAGCATTTT. Translated: CATSSRRDRSSNQPQHF.

The CDR3 nucleotides read TGCAGCGTTGATGGTAGACGTTCGGAGACCCAGTACTTC. Amino acid sequence: CSVDGRRSETQYF. J is TRBJ2-5 and V is TRBV29-1; D remains unclear. CDR3 length equals 13 residues. CDR1 is SQVTM and CDR2 is ANQGSEA in the germline V gene. Deletions cut 3 bases from V and 5 bases from J, with 13 bases between.

This chain connects TRBV6-1 to TRBJ2-7; D possibly corresponds to TRBD2 (5 bases). Germline V gene data show CDR1 as MNHNS and CDR2 as SASEGT. V dropped 8 bases and J dropped 7 bases, with 27 bases sitting between them. There are 16 residues in the CDR3. The chain's CDR3 is CASRKEGASGVREQYF. In DNA form, the CDR3 reads TGTGCCAGCCGAAAAGAGGGTGCCAGCGGAGTCAGGGAGCAGTACTTC.

Only a few counts were recorded for this clonotype. The chain employs TRBV28 and TRBJ1-2; TRBD1 matches at 7 bases. J was trimmed by 2 bases and V by 5 bases; bases with no gene match: 5. In germline, CDR1 is MDHEN, CDR2 SYDVKM. The CDR3 spans 14 residues. The CDR3 nucleotides read TGTGCCAGCAGTCGACAGGGTACGAACTATGGCTACACCTTC. The encoded protein is CASSRQGTNYGYTF.